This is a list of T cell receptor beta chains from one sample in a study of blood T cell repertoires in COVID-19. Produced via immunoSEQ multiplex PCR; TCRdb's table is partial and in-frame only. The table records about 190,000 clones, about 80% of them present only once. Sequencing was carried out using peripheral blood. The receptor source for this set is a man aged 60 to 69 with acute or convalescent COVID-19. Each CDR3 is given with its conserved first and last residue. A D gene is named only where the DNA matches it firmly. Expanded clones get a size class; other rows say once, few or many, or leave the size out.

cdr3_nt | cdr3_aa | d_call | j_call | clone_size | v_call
TGTGCCAGCAGCTTTGAACAGGGCAGATATGGCTACACCTTC | CASSFEQGRYGYTF | . | TRBJ1-2 | . | TRBV5-4
TGTGCCAGCTCACCAAGGCAGGGTGAGCAGCCCCAGCATTTT | CASSPRQGEQPQHF | . | TRBJ1-5 | . | TRBV18
TGCGCCAGCAGCAGGTCCATAGCAAACTCCTACAATGAGCAGTTCTTC | CASSRSIANSYNEQFF | . | TRBJ2-1 | few | TRBV5-1
TGTGCCAGCAGCGCCGCCGACTGGGACAATGAGCAGTTCTTC | CASSAADWDNEQFF | . | TRBJ2-1 | . | TRBV9
TGTGCCAGTCAGTATGCGAACACTGAAGCTTTCTTT | CASQYANTEAFF | . | TRBJ1-1 | . | TRBV19
TGTGCCAGTTTCGAGAGAGGGCAGCCCGGGGAGCTGTTTTTT | CASFERGQPGELFF | . | TRBJ2-2 | few | TRBV2
TGTGCCAGCAGCCAAGGAGCTTACAATGAGCAGTTCTTC | CASSQGAYNEQFF | . | TRBJ2-1 | . | TRBV14
TGCGCCAGCAGTGAGAAGTCGGGGTATCAGCCCCAGCATTTT | CASSEKSGYQPQHF | . | TRBJ1-5 | . | TRBV10-2
TGTGCCATCAAGGATACCGGAGATCAGCCCCAGCATTTT | CAIKDTGDQPQHF | . | TRBJ1-5 | . | TRBV10-3
TGTGCCAGCAGCTTAAGCGGGCGCGGTACCTACGAGCAGTACTTC | CASSLSGRGTYEQYF | . | TRBJ2-7 | . | TRBV13
TGTGCCAGCAGTTTATCGTTGGCAGGGGTCAATTCACCCCTCCACTTT | CASSLSLAGVNSPLHF | . | TRBJ1-6 | once | TRBV27
TGTGCCAGCAGTTATCAACGAGGGACAACGAACACCGGGGAGCTGTTTTTT | CASSYQRGTTNTGELFF | . | TRBJ2-2 | few | TRBV6-2/TRBV6-3
TGTGCCAGCAGCCTTGGTTTGGGACAGGGGGCGCATGGCTACACCTTC | CASSLGLGQGAHGYTF | TRBD1 | TRBJ1-2 | . | TRBV5-5
TGTGCCACCAGCAGAAAGCTAGCGGGGGCGAACACAGATACGCAGTATTTT | CATSRKLAGANTDTQYF | TRBD2 | TRBJ2-3 | . | TRBV15
TGTGCCAGTAGTAGTGGGGCTAGCGGAAATAGCACAGATACGCAGTATTTT | CASSSGASGNSTDTQYF | TRBD2 | TRBJ2-3 | . | TRBV19
TGTGCCACCAGTGCAGGGGTGCGAGTTCTAGCGGGACAGGGGTACACAGATACGCAGTATTTT | CATSAGVRVLAGQGYTDTQYF | . | TRBJ2-3 | . | TRBV24-1
TGCGCCAGCAGCTTGGTAGAGGCTAGCGGTCCCGGCACAGATACGCAGTATTTT | CASSLVEASGPGTDTQYF | TRBD2 | TRBJ2-3 | . | TRBV5-1
TGTGCCACCAGTGAGGTCGGGGCAGGACTAGCGTCAGATACGCAGTATTTT | CATSEVGAGLASDTQYF | TRBD2 | TRBJ2-3 | . | TRBV24-1
TGTGCCAGCAGCCAATTAGGGGGCCTTAATGAAAAACTGTTTTTT | CASSQLGGLNEKLFF | TRBD1 | TRBJ1-4 | . | TRBV3-1/TRBV3-2
TGCGCCAGCAGCCAAGTCCCCAGCGGGGGGTACGAGCAGTACTTC | CASSQVPSGGYEQYF | TRBD2 | TRBJ2-7 | . | TRBV4-1
TGTGCTAGTGGGAGGCCTTTGGGCGGGAGGGCGGACACCGGGGAGCTGTTTTTT | CASGRPLGGRADTGELFF | TRBD2 | TRBJ2-2 | . | TRBV12-5
TGTGCCAGCAGCCAAGATCCCGGGGCTGGGGCCAACGTCCTGACTTTC | CASSQDPGAGANVLTF | . | TRBJ2-6 | . | TRBV3-1/TRBV3-2